One and the same sample provided the 2 T cell receptor beta chains below, sequenced in a study of OX40 agonist ivuxolimab in advanced cancers. The data were produced by immunoSEQ multiplex PCR, yet TCRdb's version contains in-frame clones alone and is incomplete. Of tens of thousands of clones in the sample, 70% to 90% were seen once. The sample consisted of CD4+ or CD8+ T cells sorted from blood, taken in a trial of the OX40 agonist ivuxolimab. The receptors were gathered from an adult with an advanced solid tumor such as melanoma, head and neck, liver or kidney cancer.

The chain joins TRBV6-5 to TRBJ1-2; no reliable D call. Germline V CDR1 and CDR2: MNHEY, SVGAGI. V lost 4 bases and J 8 bases, leaving 2 bases between the germline ends. The CDR3 is made up of 9 amino acids. This chain's CDR3 is CASSLGYTF. The DNA for the CDR3 is TGTGCCAGCAGTTTGGGCTACACCTTC.

The gene calls are TRBV11-2 and TRBJ1-2; D is ambiguous. Trimming stripped 1 base from V and 2 bases from J, with 5 bases between. CDR1 SGHAT and CDR2 FQNNGV come from the germline V gene. This CDR3 comprises 13 residues. The CDR3 coding sequence is TGTGCCAGCAGCTTAGCGCCCAACTATGGCTACACCTTC. Encoded protein: CASSLAPNYGYTF.